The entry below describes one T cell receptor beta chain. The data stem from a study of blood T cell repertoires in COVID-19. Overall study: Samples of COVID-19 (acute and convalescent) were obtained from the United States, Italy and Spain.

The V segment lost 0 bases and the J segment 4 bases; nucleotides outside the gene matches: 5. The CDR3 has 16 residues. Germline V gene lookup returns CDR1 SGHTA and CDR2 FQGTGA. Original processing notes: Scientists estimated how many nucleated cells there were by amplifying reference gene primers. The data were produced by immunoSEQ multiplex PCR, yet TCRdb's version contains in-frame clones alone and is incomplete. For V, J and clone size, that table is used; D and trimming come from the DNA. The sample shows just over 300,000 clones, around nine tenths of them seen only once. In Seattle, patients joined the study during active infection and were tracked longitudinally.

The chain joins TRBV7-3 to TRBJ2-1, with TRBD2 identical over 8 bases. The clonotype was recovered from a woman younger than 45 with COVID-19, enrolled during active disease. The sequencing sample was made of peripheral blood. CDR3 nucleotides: TGTGCCAGCAGCTTAACGGCGGGAGGCGAATACAATGAGCAGTTCTTC. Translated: CASSLTAGGEYNEQFF.